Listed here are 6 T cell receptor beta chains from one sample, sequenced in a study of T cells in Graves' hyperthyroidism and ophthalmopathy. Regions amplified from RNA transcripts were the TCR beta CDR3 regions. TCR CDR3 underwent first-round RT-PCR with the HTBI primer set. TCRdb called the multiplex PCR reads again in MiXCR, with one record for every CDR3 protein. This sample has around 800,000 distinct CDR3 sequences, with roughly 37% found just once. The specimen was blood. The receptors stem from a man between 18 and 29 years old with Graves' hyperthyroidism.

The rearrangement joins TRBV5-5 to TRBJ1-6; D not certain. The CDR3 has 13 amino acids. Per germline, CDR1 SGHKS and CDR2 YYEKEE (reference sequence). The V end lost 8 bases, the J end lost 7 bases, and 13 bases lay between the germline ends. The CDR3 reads CASEQLGNSPLHF. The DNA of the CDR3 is TGTGCCAGTGAACAGCTGGGGAATTCACCCCTCCACTTT. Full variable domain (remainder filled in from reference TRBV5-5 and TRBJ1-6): DAGVTQSPTHLIKTRGQQVTLRCSPISGHKSVSWYQQVLGQGPQFIFQYYEKEERGRGNFPDRFSARQFPNYSSELNVNALLLGDSALYLCASEQLGNSPLHFGNGTRLTVT.

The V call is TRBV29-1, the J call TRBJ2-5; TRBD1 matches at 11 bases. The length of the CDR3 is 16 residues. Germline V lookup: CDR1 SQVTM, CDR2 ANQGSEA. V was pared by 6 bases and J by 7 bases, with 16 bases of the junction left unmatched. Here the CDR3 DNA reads TGCAGCGTGGGGACAGGGGGGGCGTCGGTGCGAGGGACCCAGTACTTC. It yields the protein CSVGTGGASVRGTQYF.

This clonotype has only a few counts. The DNA for the CDR3 is TGTGCCAGTACGGAGCGGCATGGCGAGACCCAGTACTTC. Translating it yields CASTERHGETQYF. J is TRBJ2-5 and V is TRBV6-5; D might be TRBD2 (5 bases). Between the trimmed V and J ends, which lost 9 bases and 5 bases, there was a span of 16 bases. CDR1 and CDR2 (germline): MNHEY, SVGAGI. The CDR3 extends over 13 amino acids.

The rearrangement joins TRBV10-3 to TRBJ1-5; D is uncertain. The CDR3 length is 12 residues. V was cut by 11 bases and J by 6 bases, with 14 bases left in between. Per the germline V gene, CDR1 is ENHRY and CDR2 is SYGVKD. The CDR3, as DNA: TGTGCCGTCGGAGGGTCGAGTCAGCCCCAGCATTTT. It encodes CAVGGSSQPQHF.

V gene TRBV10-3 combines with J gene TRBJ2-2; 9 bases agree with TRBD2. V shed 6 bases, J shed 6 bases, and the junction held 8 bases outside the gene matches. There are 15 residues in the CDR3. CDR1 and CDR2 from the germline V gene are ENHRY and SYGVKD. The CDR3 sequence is CAIRGTGTSPGELFF. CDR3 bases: TGTGCCATCAGGGGGACCGGGACTAGCCCCGGGGAGCTGTTTTTT.

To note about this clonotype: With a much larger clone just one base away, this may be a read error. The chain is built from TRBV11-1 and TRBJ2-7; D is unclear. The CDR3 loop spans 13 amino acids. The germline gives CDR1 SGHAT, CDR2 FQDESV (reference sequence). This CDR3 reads CASSSISFYEQHF. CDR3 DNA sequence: TGTGCCAGCAGCTCGATATCCTTCTACGAGCAGCACTTC.